These 28 T cell receptor beta chains were sequenced from one sample in a study of blood T cell repertoires in COVID-19. Profiling relied on immunoSEQ multiplex PCR, and the TCRdb table lists in-frame clones only, not all of them. The table records roughly 130,000 clones, over 65% of them present only once. The material sequenced was peripheral blood. The receptors stem from a woman aged 65 to 85 with acute or convalescent COVID-19.

The rearrangement links TRBV5-4 to TRBJ1-2; no clear D. Germline loops: CDR1 SGHNT, CDR2 YYREEE (reference sequence). The CDR3 loop spans 15 amino acids. Trimming removed 4 bases from V and 2 bases from J, with 15 bases in between. The CDR3 is CASSPALTINYGYTF. In DNA, the CDR3 is TGTGCCAGCAGCCCTGCCCTAACCATCAACTATGGCTACACCTTC.

J is TRBJ2-1 and V is TRBV6-2 or TRBV6-3; TRBD2 agrees at 8 bases. The CDR3 sequence is 16 residues long. The V gene end was trimmed by 4 bases and the J gene end by 8 bases; junction bases not matched to a gene: 13. Germline V gene lookup returns CDR1 MNHEY and CDR2 SVGEGT. CDR3 protein: CASSSIGLASRDEQFF. In DNA form, the CDR3 reads TGTGCCAGCAGTTCCATAGGACTAGCCAGCAGGGATGAGCAGTTCTTC.

This clone was seen a few times. This sequence joins TRBV2 and TRBJ1-1; TRBD1 might be the D (6 bases). V lost 5 bases and J lost 3, with 13 bases in between. CDR3 length equals 14 residues. Germline V gives CDR1 SNHLY, CDR2 FYNNEI. CDR3 sequence (DNA): TGTGCCAGCAGTTCGCGCAGGGGTTACACTGAAGCTTTCTTT. Translating it yields CASSSRRGYTEAFF.

The chain couples TRBV4-2 to TRBJ2-3; 9 bases are a match to TRBD1. The V gene end was trimmed by 4 bases and the J gene end by 5 bases; junction bases not matched to a gene: 7. The germline V gene encodes CDR1 LGHNA and CDR2 YNFKEQ. The CDR3 sequence is 15 residues long. The CDR3, as DNA: TGTGCCAGCAGCCCCCACAGGGGGCGTATAGATACGCAGTATTTT. It yields the protein CASSPHRGRIDTQYF.

V usage is TRBV6-1 and J usage is TRBJ1-4; the match to TRBD1 covers 11 bases. This CDR3 is 15 amino acids long. CDR1 is MNHNS and CDR2 is SASEGT in the germline V gene. Losses at the gene ends were 6 bases for V and 7 bases for J; bases not matched to a gene: 7. The CDR3 region is CASSTGQGVGEKLFF. The CDR3, as DNA: TGTGCCAGCAGCACGGGACAGGGGGTGGGTGAAAAACTGTTTTTT.

This rearrangement joins TRBV30 to TRBJ2-3; D is perhaps TRBD2 (6 bases). Germline-derived CDR1 and CDR2 are GTSNPN and SVGIG (reference sequence). There are 15 residues in the CDR3. Trimming removed 3 bases from V and 0 bases from J, with 13 bases in between. The CDR3 sequence: CAWSPMGGSTDTQYF. Written as DNA, the CDR3 is TGTGCCTGGAGCCCCATGGGGGGTAGCACAGATACGCAGTATTTT.

This clone occurred once. The chain couples TRBV7-2 to TRBJ2-5; D perhaps matches TRBD1 (6 bases). CDR3 size: 14 residues. CDR1 SGHTA and CDR2 FQGNSA come from the germline V gene. V lost 5 bases to trimming and J lost 2 bases, with 12 bases between them. CDR3 sequence reads: CASSQTGIQETQYF. The CDR3 nucleotides are TGTGCCAGCAGCCAGACAGGAATACAAGAGACCCAGTACTTC.

J is TRBJ1-4 and V is TRBV15; TRBD1 agrees at 10 bases. V lost 8 bases and J lost 5; bases outside the gene matches: 5. In germline, CDR1 is LNHNV, CDR2 YYDKDF (reference sequence). The CDR3 contains 14 residues. The CDR3 is CATAMDRGNEKLFF. CDR3 nucleotides: TGTGCCACCGCTATGGACAGGGGGAATGAAAAACTGTTTTTT.

The rearrangement links TRBV6-5 to TRBJ1-2; D may be TRBD1 (5 bases). The CDR3 length is 13 residues. The ends were cut back, 2 bases at V and 7 bases at J, with 11 bases in the middle. From germline, CDR1 is MNHEY and CDR2 SVGAGI. For the CDR3, the DNA is TGTGCCAGCAGTTACACAAGGACATCTGGCTACACCTTC. Protein product: CASSYTRTSGYTF.

The chain combines TRBV19 with TRBJ1-1; D remains unclear. The CDR3 totals 14 residues. Germline assignment: CDR1 LNHDA and CDR2 SQIVND (reference sequence). Trimming left V 2 bases short and J 2 bases short, with 9 bases between. Here the CDR3 reads CASSINPVNTEAFF. For the CDR3, the DNA is TGTGCCAGTAGTATAAACCCAGTAAACACTGAAGCTTTCTTT. Combining the CDR3 with reference TRBV19 and TRBJ1-1 gives the whole variable domain DGGITQSPKYLFRKEGQNVTLSCEQNLNHDAMYWYRQDPGQGLRLIYYSQIVNDFQKGDIAEGYSVSREKKESFPLTVTSAQKNPTAFYLCASSINPVNTEAFFGQGTRLTVV.

The genes are TRBV6-2 or TRBV6-3 and TRBJ1-1; TRBD1 is a possible D gene (5 bases). Germline V gene data show CDR1 as MNHEY and CDR2 as SVGEGT. Deletions cut 2 bases from V and 5 bases from J, with 12 bases between. The CDR3 runs to 14 residues. CDR3 DNA: TGTGCCAGCAGTTACATGGGAGGGGTAACTGAAGCTTTCTTT. Protein product: CASSYMGGVTEAFF.

This clone turned up a few times. V and J are TRBV7-2 and TRBJ1-2, with D unclear. CDR1 SGHTA and CDR2 FQGNSA come from the germline V gene. This CDR3 region has 14 residues. V was clipped by 0 bases and J by 2 bases, with 7 bases between them. The CDR3 DNA is TGTGCCAGCAGCTTAGCGATAAGCAACTATGGCTACACCTTC. Protein: CASSLAISNYGYTF.

The genes are TRBV6-6 and TRBJ1-1; perhaps TRBD1 as D (5 bases). V dropped 2 bases and J dropped 7 bases, with 17 bases sitting between them. The CDR3 runs 15 residues. Germline V gene data show CDR1 as MNHNY and CDR2 as SVGAGI (reference sequence). The CDR3 is CASSYALGGGGEAFF. In DNA, the CDR3 is TGTGCCAGCAGTTACGCCCTCGGGGGTGGGGGTGAAGCTTTCTTT.

The CDR3 DNA sequence: TGTGCCAGCAGTGCGGGGAGCTCCTATAATTCACCCCTCCACTTT. Translating it yields CASSAGSSYNSPLHF. The V call is TRBV25-1, the J call TRBJ1-6; D gene uncertain. This CDR3 has 15 amino acids. The germline V gene has CDR1 MGHDK and CDR2 SYGVNS. Trimming removed 4 bases at V and 0 bases at J, with 7 bases between. The full variable domain, in which reference TRBV25-1 and TRBJ1-6 provide the parts outside the CDR3, is EADIYQTPRYLVIGTGKKITLECSQTMGHDKMYWYQQDPGMELHLIHYSYGVNSTEKGDLSSESTVSRIRTEHFPLTLESARPSHTSQYLCASSAGSSYNSPLHFGNGTRLTVT.

This chain uses TRBV7-2 with TRBJ2-3; 10 nucleotides line up with TRBD2. CDR3 size: 16 residues. V lost 4 bases and J lost 5; bases outside the gene matches: 9. CDR1 is SGHTA, CDR2 FQGNSA, per germline. CDR3 in DNA: TGTGCCAGCAGCTATAAAAGCGGGGGGGCCGGAGATACGCAGTATTTT. This encodes CASSYKSGGAGDTQYF. The variable domain in full, completed from reference TRBV7-2 and TRBJ2-3, reads GAGVSQSPSNKVTEKGKDVELRCDPISGHTALYWYRQSLGQGLEFLIYFQGNSAPDKSGLPSDRFSAERTGGSVSTLTIQRTQQEDSAVYLCASSYKSGGAGDTQYFGPGTRLTVL.

The chain recombines TRBV11-3 with TRBJ2-5, with 8 bases lining up with TRBD1. The V gene end was trimmed by 5 bases and the J gene end by 5 bases; junction bases not matched to a gene: 4. From germline, CDR1 is SGHNT and CDR2 YENEEA. The CDR3 contains 13 residues. This CDR3 is CASSPQGAETQYF. In DNA form, the CDR3 reads TGTGCCAGCAGCCCCCAGGGGGCGGAGACCCAGTACTTC.

The J gene is TRBJ1-3, the V gene TRBV7-8; D is possibly TRBD1 (5 bases). CDR3 length equals 15 residues. Trimming took 1 base from V and 4 from J, leaving 11 bases between them. Germline loops: CDR1 SGHVS, CDR2 FQNEAQ. CDR3 nucleotide sequence: TGTGCCAGCAGCTTAGGAGCGGGGACGGGAAACACCATATATTTT. It encodes CASSLGAGTGNTIYF.

The V and J genes are TRBV24-1 and TRBJ2-7; the D gene is possibly TRBD1 (6 bases). Per the germline V gene, CDR1 is KGHDR and CDR2 is SFDVKD. The CDR3 runs to 14 residues. The V end lost 2 bases, the J end lost 3 bases, and 10 bases lay between the germline ends. The CDR3 loop reads CATSDWDKNYEQYV. CDR3 bases: TGTGCCACCAGTGATTGGGACAAAAACTACGAGCAGTACGTC.

The V call is TRBV12-3 or TRBV12-4, the J call TRBJ2-7; D possibly corresponds to TRBD2 (5 bases). The CDR3 is 13 residues long. The ends were cut back, 2 bases at V and 4 bases at J, with 9 bases in the middle. CDR3 nucleotide sequence: TGTGCCAGCAGTTTATCGGGGTCGTACGAGCAGTACTTC. Translation gives CASSLSGSYEQYF.

This clone was seen a single time. V is TRBV3-1 (or the pseudogene TRBV3-2) and J is TRBJ1-3; D may be TRBD1 (5 bases). Germline lookup yields CDR1 LGHDT and CDR2 YNNKEL (reference sequence). This CDR3 region has 16 residues. V was shortened by 3 bases and J by 0 bases, with 12 bases between the two germline ends. CDR3 in amino acids: CASSQTAFNSGNTIYF. Here the CDR3 DNA reads TGTGCCAGCAGCCAGACAGCTTTCAACTCTGGAAACACCATATATTTT.

J is TRBJ1-5 and V is TRBV19; 10 bases are shared with TRBD1. The CDR3 is made up of 15 amino acids. Germline CDR1 and CDR2: LNHDA and SQIVND (reference sequence). The V segment lost 4 bases and the J segment 4 bases; nucleotides outside the gene matches: 4. The CDR3 DNA follows: TGTGCCAGTAGTAAAGGGACAGGGGAAAATCAGCCCCAGCATTTT. Translation gives CASSKGTGENQPQHF.

This rearrangement joins TRBV5-4 to TRBJ2-5; maybe TRBD1 (6 bases). The CDR3 loop spans 14 amino acids. The V and J ends lost 2 bases and 2 bases respectively, with 10 bases between them. CDR1 SGHNT and CDR2 YYREEE come from the germline V gene (reference sequence). The CDR3: CASSFQGRQETQYF. The CDR3 DNA reads TGTGCCAGCAGCTTCCAGGGGCGGCAAGAGACCCAGTACTTC.

The chain combines TRBV6-5 with TRBJ1-2; the D gene is possibly TRBD1 (5 bases). The length of the CDR3 is 14 residues. V lost 2 bases and J 8 bases, leaving 15 bases between the germline ends. CDR1 is MNHEY and CDR2 is SVGAGI in the germline V gene. The CDR3 sequence is CASSYVGEVGGYTF. The CDR3 DNA sequence: TGTGCCAGCAGTTACGTAGGGGAGGTAGGAGGCTACACCTTC.

The chain is built from TRBV29-1 and TRBJ1-2; D not certain. Germline V gene lookup returns CDR1 SQVTM and CDR2 ANQGSEA. V dropped 4 bases and J dropped 3 bases, with 15 bases sitting between them. The CDR3 consists of 14 residues. The CDR3 is CSVVLLVRDYGYTF. CDR3 sequence (DNA): TGCAGCGTTGTCTTACTTGTGCGGGACTATGGCTACACCTTC. Combining the CDR3 with reference TRBV29-1 and TRBJ1-2 gives the whole variable domain SAVISQKPSRDICQRGTSLTIQCQVDSQVTMMFWYRQQPGQSLTLIATANQGSEATYESGFVIDKFPISRPNLTFSTLTVSNMSPEDSSIYLCSVVLLVRDYGYTFGSGTRLTVV.

The chain links TRBV2 to TRBJ1-4, with 9 bases aligning to TRBD1. Losses at the gene ends were 7 bases for V and 3 bases for J; bases not matched to a gene: 6. CDR1 and CDR2 (germline): SNHLY, FYNNEI. The CDR3 covers 15 residues. The CDR3 nucleotides are TGTGCCAGCAACCCCGGACAGGGGTCTAATGAAAAACTGTTTTTT. Translation: CASNPGQGSNEKLFF.

The rearrangement joins TRBV11-2 to TRBJ2-1; TRBD2 aligns across 11 bases. V shed 5 bases and J 6 bases; nucleotides not matched to a gene: 6. The CDR3 extends over 15 amino acids. The V gene's germline CDR1 is SGHAT and CDR2 FQNNGV. CDR3 loop: CASSPGLAGSNEQFF. The CDR3 DNA reads TGTGCCAGCAGCCCTGGACTAGCGGGTAGCAATGAGCAGTTCTTC.

The V gene is TRBV5-1, the J gene TRBJ2-5; 7 nucleotides agree with TRBD1. Trimming cost V 7 bases and J 1 base; bases outside gene matches: 4. CDR1 SGHRS and CDR2 YFSETQ come from the germline V gene. The CDR3 length is 13 residues. The CDR3 reads CASRQGLQETQYF. DNA of the CDR3: TGCGCCAGCCGACAGGGCCTCCAAGAGACCCAGTACTTC. Drawing the rest from reference TRBV5-1 and TRBJ2-5, the complete variable domain is KAGVTQTPRYLIKTRGQQVTLSCSPISGHRSVSWYQQTPGQGLQFLFEYFSETQRNKGNFPGRFSGRQFSNSRSEMNVSTLELGDSALYLCASRQGLQETQYFGPGTRLLVL.

This clone has just a few counts. The rearrangement joins TRBV18 to TRBJ2-1; D is unclear. CDR3 length: 16 amino acids. Trimming took 6 bases from V and 4 from J, leaving 19 bases between them. Germline CDR1 reads KGHSH; CDR2 reads LQKENI. The CDR3 DNA follows: TGTGCCAGCTCCCAACGACAAGGCTCTGGATACAATGAGCAGTTCTTC. Translating it yields CASSQRQGSGYNEQFF.